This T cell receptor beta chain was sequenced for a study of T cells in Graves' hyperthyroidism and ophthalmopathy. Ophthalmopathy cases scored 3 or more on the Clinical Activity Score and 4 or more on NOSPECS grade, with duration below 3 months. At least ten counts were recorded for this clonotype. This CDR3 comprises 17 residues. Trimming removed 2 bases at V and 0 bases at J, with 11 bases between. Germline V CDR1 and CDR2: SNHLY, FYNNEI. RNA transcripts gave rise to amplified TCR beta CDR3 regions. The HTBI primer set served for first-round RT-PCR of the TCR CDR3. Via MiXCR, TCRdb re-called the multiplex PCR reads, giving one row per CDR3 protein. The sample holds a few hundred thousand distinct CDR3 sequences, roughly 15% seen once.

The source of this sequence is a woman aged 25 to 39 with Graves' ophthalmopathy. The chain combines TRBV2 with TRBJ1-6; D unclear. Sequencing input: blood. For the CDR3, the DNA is TGTGCCAGCAGTGAAAGGTATACGGCCTCCTATAATTCACCCCTCCACTTT. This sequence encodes CASSERYTASYNSPLHF.